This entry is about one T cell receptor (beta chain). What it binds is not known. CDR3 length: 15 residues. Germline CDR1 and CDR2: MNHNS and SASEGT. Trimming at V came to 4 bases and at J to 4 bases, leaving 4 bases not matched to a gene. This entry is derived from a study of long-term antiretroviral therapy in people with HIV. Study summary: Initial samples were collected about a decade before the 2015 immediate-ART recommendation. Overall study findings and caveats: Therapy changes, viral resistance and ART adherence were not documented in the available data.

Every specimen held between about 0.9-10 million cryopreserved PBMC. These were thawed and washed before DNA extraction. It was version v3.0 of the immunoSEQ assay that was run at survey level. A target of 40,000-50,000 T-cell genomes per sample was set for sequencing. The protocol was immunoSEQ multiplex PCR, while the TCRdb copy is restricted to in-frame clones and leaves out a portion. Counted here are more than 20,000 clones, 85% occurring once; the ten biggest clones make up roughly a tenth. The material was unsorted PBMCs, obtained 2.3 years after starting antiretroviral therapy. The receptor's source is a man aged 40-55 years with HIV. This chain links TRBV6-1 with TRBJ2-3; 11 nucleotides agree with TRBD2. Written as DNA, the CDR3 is TGTGCCAGCAGTGTAGCGGGAGGGTTCGCAGATACGCAGTATTTT. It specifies CASSVAGGFADTQYF.